These 15 T cell receptor beta chains were sequenced from one sample in a study of cytomegalovirus exposure and HLA in healthy donors. The protocol was immunoSEQ multiplex PCR, while the TCRdb copy is restricted to in-frame clones and leaves out a portion. The sample lists 65,000 or so clones, roughly 94% occurring once. The specimen sequenced was PBMCs. These receptors were obtained from a man aged 18-30 years in good health and CMV-seropositive.

V gene TRBV7-9 combines with J gene TRBJ2-7; maybe TRBD1 (5 bases). This CDR3 is built from 16 residues. Trimming shortened V by 2 bases and J by 2 bases, and 16 bases separated the two germline ends. From germline, CDR1 is SEHNR and CDR2 FQNEAQ (reference sequence). CDR3 amino acids: CASSLSSQGKTYEQYF. The CDR3 nucleotides are TGTGCCAGCAGCTTAAGCAGCCAGGGAAAAACCTACGAGCAGTACTTC.

The gene calls are TRBV27 and TRBJ1-4, with 7 bases aligning to TRBD1. The CDR3 is 14 residues long. The germline gives CDR1 MNHEY, CDR2 SMNVEV (reference sequence). Germline trimming cut 2 bases from V and 4 bases from J; bases unmatched to any gene: 1. CDR3 residues: CASSLQGGNEKLFF. CDR3 DNA sequence: TGTGCCAGCAGTTTACAGGGGGGTAATGAAAAACTGTTTTTT.

The chain joins TRBV5-6 to TRBJ2-3; tentative D call: TRBD1 (6 bases). V was shortened by 3 bases and J by 5 bases, with 13 bases between the two germline ends. The CDR3 totals 14 residues. In germline, CDR1 is SGHDT, CDR2 YYEEEE. In DNA, the CDR3 is TGTGCCAGCAGCTACCGGGAAGGGGGAGATACGCAGTATTTT. Translated: CASSYREGGDTQYF.

The V and J genes are TRBV11-3 and TRBJ2-3, with 9 bases aligning to TRBD1. Germline CDR1 reads SGHNT; CDR2 reads YENEEA. Trimming at V came to 1 base and at J to 3 bases, leaving 2 bases not matched to a gene. The length of the CDR3 is 15 residues. In nucleotides, the CDR3 is TGTGCCAGCAGCTTAGGGGGGACAGGGACAGATACGCAGTATTTT. Translating it yields CASSLGGTGTDTQYF.

This chain links TRBV5-8 with TRBJ1-4; TRBD1 might be the D (5 bases). In germline, CDR1 is SGHTS, CDR2 YDEGEE. CDR3 length: 14 amino acids. Trimming took 7 bases from V and 5 from J, leaving 15 bases between them. CDR3 protein: CASGTGGPNEKLFF. The CDR3, as DNA: TGTGCCAGCGGGACGGGAGGACCGAATGAAAAACTGTTTTTT.

This chain joins TRBV27 and TRBJ1-1, with 7 bases fitting TRBD1. CDR3 length: 14 amino acids. After removal of 5 bases from V and 3 bases from J, the junction contained 6 bases not matched to a gene. From germline, CDR1 is MNHEY and CDR2 SMNVEV (reference sequence). The CDR3 sequence: CASSPDRVHTEAFF. The CDR3 nucleotides are TGTGCCAGCAGTCCCGACAGGGTGCACACTGAAGCTTTCTTT.

The V and J genes are TRBV5-4 and TRBJ2-2; 14 nucleotides agree with TRBD2. Trimming took 4 bases from V and 8 from J; bases not matched to a gene: 7. CDR3 size: 16 residues. From germline, CDR1 is SGHNT and CDR2 YYREEE (reference sequence). CDR3 sequence reads: CASSPGTSGSRGELFF. CDR3 DNA: TGTGCCAGCAGCCCTGGGACTAGCGGGAGTAGGGGGGAGCTGTTTTTT.

The chain is built from TRBV11-2 and TRBJ2-7; TRBD1 aligns across 10 bases. Germline V gives CDR1 SGHAT, CDR2 FQNNGV. This CDR3 spans 15 amino acids. The trim removed 5 bases at V and 3 bases at J, leaving 7 bases unmatched. The CDR3 DNA reads as TGTGCCAGCAGCCGACAGGGGGCGTCAAGCTACGAGCAGTACTTC. Its protein is CASSRQGASSYEQYF.

This chain joins TRBV9 and TRBJ1-1, with 7 bases identical to TRBD1. The CDR3 runs 14 residues. Per germline, CDR1 SGDLS and CDR2 YYNGEE. The V segment lost 3 bases and the J segment 1 base; nucleotides outside the gene matches: 3. Here the CDR3 reads CASSARDRNTEAFF. The CDR3 nucleotides are TGTGCCAGCAGCGCCAGGGACAGGAACACTGAAGCTTTCTTT.

CDR3 bases: TGCGCCAGCAGCCAAGATTTCCGCAGGGAAGGAAACTATGGCTACACCTTC. Protein product: CASSQDFRREGNYGYTF. J is TRBJ1-2 and V is TRBV4-1, with D possibly TRBD1 on 5 matching bases. The CDR3 contains 17 residues. V lost 0 bases, J lost 2 bases, and 16 bases lay in between. The V gene's germline CDR1 is MGHRA and CDR2 YSYEKL.

This rearrangement joins TRBV25-1 to TRBJ1-2; D is uncertain. This CDR3 is built from 12 residues. Germline V gene sequence: CDR1 MGHDK, CDR2 SYGVNS. Trimming stripped 6 bases from V and 5 bases from J, with 10 bases between. For the CDR3, the DNA is TGTGCCAGCAGATCCCCCGGTTATGGCTACACCTTC. Translated: CASRSPGYGYTF.

V and J are TRBV7-9 and TRBJ2-1; weak D call: TRBD1 (5 bases). CDR3 size: 13 residues. Looked up from germline, CDR1 is SEHNR and CDR2 is FQNEAQ (reference sequence). Deletions cut 3 bases from V and 6 bases from J, with 9 bases between. CDR3 DNA sequence: TGTGCCAGCAGCTTCGGTCAGGGCAATGAGCAGTTCTTC. Translating it yields CASSFGQGNEQFF.

The V gene is TRBV19, the J gene TRBJ2-2; TRBD2 might be the D (5 bases). The germline gives CDR1 LNHDA, CDR2 SQIVND (reference sequence). The V end was cut by 1 base, the J end by 5 bases, with 11 bases between. The CDR3 is made up of 15 amino acids. The CDR3 nucleotides read TGTGCCAGTAGTATAGTAGGACTCGAGACCGGGGAGCTGTTTTTT. This encodes CASSIVGLETGELFF.

This clone was seen a single time. The DNA of the CDR3 is TGTGCCATCAGTAGGGACAGGGGGTGGAATCAGCCCCAGCATTTT. Encoded protein: CAISRDRGWNQPQHF. V is TRBV10-3 and J is TRBJ1-5; 11 nucleotides agree with TRBD1. The CDR3 is 15 residues long. Germline V gene data show CDR1 as ENHRY and CDR2 as SYGVKD. V shed 5 bases and J 4 bases; nucleotides not matched to a gene: 4.

The J gene is TRBJ2-7, the V gene TRBV19; D perhaps matches TRBD2 (5 bases). Germline V CDR1 and CDR2: LNHDA, SQIVND (reference sequence). This CDR3 has 13 amino acids. Trimming pared 6 bases from V and 2 bases from J, leaving 11 bases between. CDR3 DNA: TGTGCCAGTAGCAGGACTGGGACCTACGAGCAGTACTTC. Translated, it gives CASSRTGTYEQYF.